The entry that follows covers one TCR beta chain sequence. What it recognizes is unknown. V was cut by 3 bases and J by 12 bases, with 17 bases left in between. The CDR3 runs 14 residues. Germline V CDR1 and CDR2: MDHEN, SYDVKM. The data were taken from a study of cytomegalovirus exposure and HLA in healthy donors. Whole-study findings and limits: Later analysis associated a missense DCLRE1C variant with TCR beta V- and J-gene trimming.

Researchers ran the PCR with 60 Vbeta and 13 Jbeta primers. Some clones are missing from TCRdb's copy, which holds only in-frame ones; the method was immunoSEQ multiplex PCR. The sample consists of under 200,000 clones, about 13% of them appearing once. The V call is TRBV28, the J call TRBJ1-4; D is possibly TRBD1 (6 bases). The sequencing input was PBMCs. The receptor comes from a man between 50 and 59 years old in good health and CMV-seropositive. This chain's CDR3 is CASSFRDTDGELFF. DNA for the CDR3: TGTGCCAGCAGTTTCCGGGACACCGACGGAGAACTGTTTTTT. The whole variable domain, remainder taken from reference TRBV28 and TRBJ1-4, is DVKVTQSSRYLVKRTGEKVFLECVQDMDHENMFWYRQDPGLGLRLIYFSYDVKMKEKGDIPEGYSVSREKKERFSLILESASTNQTSMYLCASSFRDTDGELFFGSGTQLSVL.